The 27 T cell receptor beta chains below all came from one sample that was sequenced in a study of control samples from healthy donors and cancer patients. Generated by immunoSEQ multiplex PCR, the TCRdb table keeps only in-frame clones and is missing some. The data show about 120,000 clones, around nine tenths seen once. The sequencing input was blood. These receptors came from a man aged 25 to 40 in good health.

On this clone: This CDR3 is also generated by other DNA sequences in the sample. V gene TRBV7-9 combines with J gene TRBJ1-1, with unresolved D. The V end lost 1 base, the J end lost 11 bases, and 14 bases lay between the germline ends. Germline-derived CDR1 and CDR2 are SEHNR and FQNEAQ (reference sequence). This CDR3 has 13 amino acids. Here the CDR3 reads CASSLEGGFKAFF. The DNA of the CDR3 is TGTGCCAGCAGCTTAGAAGGAGGGTTTAAGGCTTTCTTT.

About this clone itself: Because it lacks the conserved phenylalanine or tryptophan at the end, this CDR3 is likely a read error. The limits of the CDR3 on the DNA are not certain, so only TCRdb's listed CDR3 is given. The V gene is TRBV5-4, the J gene TRBJ2-7; TRBD1 is the table's D call and was not checked against the DNA. Germline V CDR1 and CDR2: SGHNT, YYREEE (reference sequence). The CDR3 is made up of 11 amino acids, end residues included. CDR3 protein: CASSLGGQAEI.

The chain carries TRBV27 and TRBJ2-1, with 9 bases matching TRBD2. This CDR3 comprises 16 residues. CDR1 and CDR2 from the germline V gene are MNHEY and SMNVEV (reference sequence). V gave up 4 bases and J gave up 5 bases; unmatched junction bases: 9. CDR3 residues: CASSYKRGEADNEQFF. DNA for the CDR3: TGTGCCAGCAGTTATAAGCGGGGGGAAGCGGACAATGAGCAGTTCTTC.

In its sample, this clone was seen a few times. The rearrangement joins TRBV5-6 to TRBJ2-1, with 9 bases lining up with TRBD1. V lost 2 bases, J lost 3 bases, and 3 bases stayed unmatched. Germline CDR1 is SGHDT and CDR2 is YYEEEE. This CDR3 has 15 residues. The CDR3 loop is CASSFGTGSYNEQFF. The CDR3 nucleotides are TGTGCCAGCAGCTTTGGGACAGGGAGCTACAATGAGCAGTTCTTC.

The chain recombines TRBV28 with TRBJ1-1; TRBD1 matches 8 bases. CDR3 size: 13 residues. CDR1 is MDHEN, CDR2 SYDVKM, per germline. With 8 bases clipped from V and 1 base from J, the junction kept 3 bases outside the gene matches. For the CDR3, the DNA is TGTGCCAGCGTCGGGACAGGGAACACTGAAGCTTTCTTT. Translation: CASVGTGNTEAFF.

This clone was recorded only once. V usage is TRBV19 and J usage is TRBJ2-2, with D possibly matching TRBD1 (5 bases). The CDR3 has 14 residues. Trimming took off 3 bases at V and 2 bases at J, with 7 bases between the two ends. CDR1 is LNHDA and CDR2 is SQIVND in the germline V gene (reference sequence). The CDR3 DNA reads as TGTGCCAGTAGTATTGACAGCAACACCGGGGAGCTGTTTTTT. Translation: CASSIDSNTGELFF.

V is TRBV25-1 and J is TRBJ2-5; the D gene is possibly TRBD1 (5 bases). In germline, CDR1 is MGHDK, CDR2 SYGVNS. The CDR3 is 15 residues long. The germline V and J ends were trimmed by 3 bases and 2 bases, with 13 bases remaining between them. The CDR3 DNA sequence: TGTGCCAGCAGTGACCATCGACAGACTCAAGAGACCCAGTACTTC. It encodes CASSDHRQTQETQYF.

V usage is TRBV7-9 and J usage is TRBJ1-5; D gene uncertain. The V gene's germline CDR1 is SEHNR and CDR2 FQNEAQ (reference sequence). The CDR3 spans 13 residues. Trimming cost V 0 bases and J 6 bases, with 6 bases left between them. CDR3 sequence: CASSLAGSQPQHF. For the CDR3, the DNA is TGTGCCAGCAGCTTAGCAGGGTCTCAGCCCCAGCATTTT.

The chain recombines TRBV3-1 (or the pseudogene TRBV3-2) with TRBJ2-5; perhaps TRBD1 as D (5 bases). This CDR3 spans 15 amino acids. In germline, CDR1 is LGHDT, CDR2 YNNKEL (reference sequence). V gave up 2 bases and J gave up 1 base, with 11 bases separating them. CDR3 sequence: CASSQQQALQETQYF. For the CDR3, the DNA is TGTGCCAGCAGCCAACAACAGGCTCTCCAAGAGACCCAGTACTTC.

The V and J genes are TRBV7-5 and TRBJ1-5; no check of the table's D call, TRBD1, against the DNA was made. TRBV7-5 is termed a pseudogene. CDR3 length equals 19 residues. CDR3 sequence (DNA): TGTGTCAGAAGCTTAGTGTCCCACTCTCGACAGGCCGTTAAGCAGCCCCAGCATTTT. Translated: CVRSLVSHSRQAVKQPQHF.

The chain joins TRBV30 to TRBJ2-1, with no clear D. Trimming removed 5 bases from V and 0 bases from J, with 11 bases in between. Germline-derived CDR1 and CDR2 are GTSNPN and SVGIG (reference sequence). This CDR3 comprises 14 residues. The CDR3 is CAWGRTISYNEQFF. CDR3 sequence (DNA): TGTGCCTGGGGAAGAACCATCTCCTACAATGAGCAGTTCTTC. Based on the CDR3 plus reference TRBV30 and TRBJ2-1, the full variable domain is SQTIHQWPATLVQPVGSPLSLECTVEGTSNPNLYWYRQAAGRGLQLLFYSVGIGQISSEVPQNLSASRPQDRQFILSSKKLLLSDSGFYLCAWGRTISYNEQFFGPGTRLTVL.

The chain recombines TRBV14 with TRBJ1-3; TRBD1 matches at 8 bases. The germline CDR1 and CDR2 sequences are SGHDN and FVKESK. The junction had 4 bases not matched to a gene; V was cut back by 4 bases and J by 2 bases. The CDR3 length is 15 residues. CDR3 region: CASSRTRGPGNTIYF. Here the CDR3 DNA reads TGTGCCAGCAGCCGTACCAGGGGGCCTGGAAACACCATATATTTT. The entire variable domain, with the rest obtained from reference TRBV14 and TRBJ1-3, is as follows: EAGVTQFPSHSVIEKGQTVTLRCDPISGHDNLYWYRRVMGKEIKFLLHFVKESKQDESGMPNNRFLAERTGGTYSTLKVQPAELEDSGVYFCASSRTRGPGNTIYFGEGSWLTVV.

This chain links TRBV4-1 with TRBJ2-6; D might be TRBD2 (5 bases). The V end was cut by 4 bases, the J end by 0 bases, with 13 bases between. The germline V gene encodes CDR1 MGHRA and CDR2 YSYEKL. CDR3 size: 17 residues. In DNA, the CDR3 is TGCGCCAGCAGCCGAGGCGGGTTTGTCTCTGGGGCCAACGTCCTGACTTTC. Amino acids: CASSRGGFVSGANVLTF.

The chain joins TRBV11-3 to TRBJ2-5; D unresolved. Germline values: CDR1 SGHNT, CDR2 YENEEA. The V and J ends lost 3 bases and 1 base respectively, with 0 bases between them. There are 11 residues in the CDR3. The CDR3 region is CASSFQETQYF. The CDR3, as DNA: TGTGCCAGCAGCTTCCAAGAGACCCAGTACTTC.

The gene calls are TRBV24-1 and TRBJ2-2; D gene unclear. The V and J ends lost 7 bases and 0 bases respectively, with 8 bases between them. Germline V lookup: CDR1 KGHDR, CDR2 SFDVKD. The CDR3 totals 14 residues. The CDR3 region is CATRSASNTGELFF. In DNA, the CDR3 is TGTGCCACCAGATCTGCCTCGAACACCGGGGAGCTGTTTTTT.

The chain carries TRBV25-1 and TRBJ2-5, with TRBD1 as a possible D gene (6 bases). The germline CDR1 and CDR2 sequences are MGHDK and SYGVNS. Trimming took 3 bases from V and 5 from J, leaving 19 bases between them. The CDR3 loop spans 16 amino acids. The DNA for the CDR3 is TGTGCCAGCAGTGACCCTTTAGGGGGAAATGGGGAGACCCAGTACTTC. It encodes CASSDPLGGNGETQYF.

The chain carries TRBV7-2 and TRBJ1-2; D gene unclear. The germline CDR1 and CDR2 sequences are SGHTA and FQGNSA. The germline V and J ends were trimmed by 0 bases and 8 bases, with 7 bases remaining between them. The CDR3 has 12 amino acids. The CDR3 region is CASSLAGRGYTF. The DNA of the CDR3 is TGTGCCAGCAGCTTAGCCGGGAGGGGCTACACCTTC.

This clone was seen a few times. The chain carries TRBV5-1 and TRBJ1-1, with 7 bases that match TRBD1. The CDR3 sequence is 14 residues long. CDR1 is SGHRS and CDR2 is YFSETQ in the germline V gene. V was pared by 6 bases and J by 3 bases, with 8 bases of the junction left unmatched. The CDR3 loop reads CASTTQGTHTEAFF. For the CDR3, the DNA is TGCGCCAGCACCACACAGGGGACCCACACTGAAGCTTTCTTT.

The chain joins TRBV7-7 to TRBJ2-2, with 7 bases lining up with TRBD2. Germline-derived CDR1 and CDR2 are SSHAT and FNYEAQ (reference sequence). Trimming cost V 5 bases and J 5 bases; bases outside gene matches: 8. This CDR3 region has 15 residues. CDR3 residues: CASSLRLGGTGELFF. CDR3 sequence (DNA): TGTGCCAGCAGCCTCCGACTGGGAGGGACCGGGGAGCTGTTTTTT. Together with reference TRBV7-7 and TRBJ2-2, the CDR3 gives the full variable domain: GAGVSQSPRYKVTKRGQDVTLRCDPISSHATLYWYQQALGQGPEFLTYFNYEAQPDKSGLPSDRFSAERPEGSISTLTIQRTEQRDSAMYRCASSLRLGGTGELFFGEGSRLTVL.

The chain has TRBV12-3 or TRBV12-4 and TRBJ1-1; TRBD1 might be the D (5 bases). V was shortened by 4 bases and J by 4 bases, with 10 bases between the two germline ends. CDR3 size: 13 residues. DNA for the CDR3: TGTGCCAGCAGTTCCGGGACGTTCACTGAAGCTTTCTTT. Translation: CASSSGTFTEAFF.

The rearrangement uses TRBV30 and TRBJ1-2; D gene ambiguous. The V gene's germline CDR1 is GTSNPN and CDR2 SVGIG (reference sequence). The ends were cut back, 2 bases at V and 4 bases at J, with 11 bases in the middle. The CDR3 runs to 13 residues. CDR3 DNA: TGTGCCTGGAGTCCAGATCTTGGCTATGGCTACACCTTC. Amino acid sequence: CAWSPDLGYGYTF.

This rearrangement joins TRBV25-1 to TRBJ1-3; D is ambiguous. In germline, CDR1 is MGHDK, CDR2 SYGVNS. This CDR3 region has 16 residues. V lost 3 bases and J 0 bases, leaving 12 bases between the germline ends. In nucleotides, the CDR3 is TGTGCCAGCAGTGACGGCGGCTCCACCTCTGGAAACACCATATATTTT. Its translation is CASSDGGSTSGNTIYF.

The chain employs TRBV29-1 and TRBJ2-3; TRBD2 is a possible D gene (5 bases). V lost 2 bases and J 2 bases, leaving 14 bases between the germline ends. This CDR3 has 15 residues. In germline, CDR1 is SQVTM, CDR2 ANQGSEA. The CDR3: CSVERDTVATDTQYF. Here the CDR3 DNA reads TGCAGCGTTGAACGGGATACGGTCGCCACAGATACGCAGTATTTT.

This chain uses TRBV2 with TRBJ1-2; 7 nucleotides align to TRBD1. The CDR3 has 13 residues. Germline lookup yields CDR1 SNHLY and CDR2 FYNNEI. The V segment lost 2 bases and the J segment 13 bases; nucleotides outside the gene matches: 10. CDR3 sequence: CASSERADREGTF. In DNA form, the CDR3 reads TGTGCCAGCAGTGAAAGGGCTGACAGGGAGGGCACCTTC.

This sequence joins TRBV7-2 and TRBJ2-1; TRBD1 aligns across 7 bases. The CDR3 loop spans 17 amino acids. V was pared by 1 base and J by 8 bases, with 14 bases of the junction left unmatched. The germline CDR1 and CDR2 sequences are SGHTA and FQGNSA. The CDR3: CASSLGGNRGNLDEQFF. The CDR3, as DNA: TGTGCCAGCAGCTTAGGGGGTAACAGGGGTAATTTGGATGAGCAGTTCTTC. The full variable domain, in which reference TRBV7-2 and TRBJ2-1 provide the parts outside the CDR3, is GAGVSQSPSNKVTEKGKDVELRCDPISGHTALYWYRQSLGQGLEFLIYFQGNSAPDKSGLPSDRFSAERTGGSVSTLTIQRTQQEDSAVYLCASSLGGNRGNLDEQFFGPGTRLTVL.

Worth noting for this clone: The same CDR3 arises from other DNA sequences in this sample as well. This chain links TRBV5-1 with TRBJ1-2; 8 nucleotides line up with TRBD1. With V trimmed by 2 bases and J by 3 bases, 0 bases remained unmatched. CDR1 is SGHRS and CDR2 is YFSETQ in the germline V gene. The CDR3 length is 13 residues. The DNA of the CDR3 is TGCGCCAGCAGCTTACAGGGGGACTATGGCTACACCTTC. Translating it yields CASSLQGDYGYTF.

The CDR3 protein is CASSEDKGQDNSPLHF. CDR3 DNA sequence: TGTGCCAGCAGCGAGGACAAGGGACAGGATAATTCACCCCTCCACTTT. The rearrangement uses TRBV5-6 and TRBJ1-6, with TRBD1 matching over 8 bases. Germline V lookup: CDR1 SGHDT, CDR2 YYEEEE. There are 16 residues in the CDR3. V dropped 4 bases and J dropped 5; count of bases not matched to a gene: 8.